This T cell receptor beta chain was retrieved from a study of cytomegalovirus exposure and HLA in healthy donors. Study overall: Samples from HLA-typed donors yielded around 85 million unique TCRs in an early data release.

Amplification used 60 Vbeta primers and 13 Jbeta primers. Method: immunoSEQ multiplex PCR; TCRdb's copy keeps in-frame clones and lacks some. The sample lists some 200,000 clones, approximately 82% occurring once. A few counts support this clone. After removal of 6 bases from V and 4 bases from J, the junction contained 2 bases not matched to a gene. Germline CDR1 MNHNS, CDR2 SASEGT. There are 14 residues in the CDR3. This receptor was taken from a woman aged 40 to 50 in good health and CMV-seronegative. The rearrangement links TRBV6-1 to TRBJ1-5, with 11 nucleotides matching TRBD1. The sequencing sample was made of PBMCs. The CDR3 nucleotides are TGTGCCAGCAGGGGGACAGGGGGGAATCAGCCCCAGCATTTT. Translating gives CASRGTGGNQPQHF.